This T cell receptor beta chain was captured by sequencing in a study of T cells in localized non-small cell lung cancer. Study-level points and caveats: In adjacent lung appeared a median around 54 of the top 100 tumor clones. Among blood samples, higher T cell density accompanied longer overall survival.

This clone ranks as medium-sized (0.01 to 0.1%). The antigen is not known. Germline CDR1 and CDR2: SGHNT and YENEEA. The CDR3 loop spans 15 amino acids. The V and J ends lost 5 bases and 1 base, in that order; junction bases with no gene match: 7. Sequencing used immunoSEQ multiplex PCR; TCRdb keeps in-frame clones, though not all of them. Of 1,500 to 2,000 clones in the sample, under 45% are singletons; the top ten hold roughly a third. This sequence was found in a woman aged 35 to 75 with stage II lung adenocarcinoma. This sample comprised normal lung tissue next to the tumor, obtained before any cancer treatment. The V call is TRBV11-3, the J call TRBJ1-1, with 7 bases matching TRBD1. The CDR3 region has the DNA TGTGCCAGCAGCATGACAGGGTCGGGGAACACTGAAGCTTTCTTT. It translates to CASSMTGSGNTEAFF.